This TCR beta chain was profiled in a study of shared clonotypes between healthy human individuals. The study, taken as a whole, reports: Four donors held approximately 4.5% of naive CD4 clonotypes in common.

Genomic DNA of each subset was evenly split across several immunoSEQ plates. The sorted-subset replicate PCRs were given around 0.2 ug DNA, which is around 29,000 T cell genomes. Only in-frame clones appear in the TCRdb table, and some are missing; sequencing was by immunoSEQ multiplex PCR. The data show roughly 530,000 clones, with 95% to 97% seen just once and 0.06% held by the top ten. The investigators split CD4+ cells into a CD45RA+ naive subset and a CD45RA-negative memory subset. Note on this clone: Antigen specificity is unknown.

CDR3 size: 13 residues. Per germline, CDR1 WSHSY and CDR2 SAAADI. Trimming cost V 4 bases and J 7 bases, with 14 bases left between them. This receptor was taken from a woman in her 30s in good health. The sample taken for sequencing was naive CD4+ T cells sorted from blood. The subset denotes: CD45RA+ positively selected. This chain links TRBV10-2 with TRBJ2-7; D uncertain. The CDR3 DNA is TGCGCCAGCAGTGCCCAGGTAACTTATGAGCAGTACTTC. Its protein product is CASSAQVTYEQYF.